The clone carrying this T cell receptor (delta chain) was seen only a few times. This sample stems from a study of gamma-delta chains in newborns, infants, children. Whole-study context: Microbial exposure reportedly drives polyclonal innate γδ T cell expansion after birth.

TCRdb fed the reads into CATT to redo clone calling. The table includes 9,500 to 13,000 delta-chain clones, about 8.7% detected once. What was sequenced was blood. This clonotype originated in a child who was a newborn, infant or young child, either healthy, febrile or measles-vaccinated (not recorded which).

The CDR3 protein is CACDTMFTGGYVGDKLIF. In DNA form, the CDR3 reads TGTGCCTGTGACACCATGTTTACTGGGGGATACGTCGGCGATAAACTCATCTTT. The chain is built from TRDV2 and TRDJ1, with 13 bases identical to TRDD3. The germline CDR1 and CDR2 sequences are GEAIGNYY and EKD. J was trimmed by 4 bases and V by 0 bases; bases with no gene match: 10. CDR3 length: 18 residues.